The clone carrying this TCR beta chain is a singleton in its sample. Antigen unknown. Being one base from a much bigger clone, this may be a read error. This sample was taken from a study of T cells in Graves' hyperthyroidism and ophthalmopathy. Looking at the study overall: It was at initial diagnosis, before any treatment, that peripheral blood was collected. General study findings and limits: The model's output predicted ophthalmopathy at a median of roughly 6 months prior to onset.

The investigators amplified TCR beta CDR3 regions from RNA transcripts. The primer set for the first-round RT-PCR of the TCR CDR3 was HTBI. TCRdb analysed the multiplex PCR reads with MiXCR anew, one entry per CDR3 protein. The data hold 50,000 to 60,000 distinct CDR3 sequences, with about 50% observed a single time. Germline CDR1 reads PRHDT; CDR2 reads FYEKMQ (reference sequence). The CDR3 spans 16 residues. The sequenced sample was blood. The chain has TRBV13 and TRBJ2-2, with D maybe TRBD2 (5 bases). The sequence derives from a woman aged 30 to 39 with Graves' ophthalmopathy. The CDR3 DNA reads TGTGCCAGCAGCCCACCCAGCCAGATAGCTACCGGGGAGCCGTTTTTT. Its translation: CASSPPSQIATGEPFF.